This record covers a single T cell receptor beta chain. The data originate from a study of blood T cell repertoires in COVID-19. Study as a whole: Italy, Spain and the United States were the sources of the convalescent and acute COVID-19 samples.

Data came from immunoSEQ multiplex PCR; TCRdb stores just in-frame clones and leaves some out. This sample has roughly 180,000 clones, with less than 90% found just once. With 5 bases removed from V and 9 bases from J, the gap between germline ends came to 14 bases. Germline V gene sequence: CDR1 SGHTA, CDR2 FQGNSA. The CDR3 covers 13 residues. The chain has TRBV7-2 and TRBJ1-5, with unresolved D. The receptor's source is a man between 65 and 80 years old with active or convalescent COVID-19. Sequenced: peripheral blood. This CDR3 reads CASSPAERMPQHF. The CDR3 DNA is TGTGCCAGCAGCCCAGCGGAGAGGATGCCCCAGCATTTT.